This TCR beta chain appears in the sequencing data of a study of cytomegalovirus exposure and HLA in healthy donors (dated by TCRdb to about 2017). Regarding the complete study: An earlier analysis of roughly 500 of the donors reported 250 to 300 Gb of sequence data and about 100 million unique TCR beta sequences from some 180 million T cells. Among the roughly 400 genotyped donors, under 90% belonged to the genetic ancestry cluster associated with self-reported Caucasian donors. The aim of the study was to test whether cataloging public T cell receptors could identify signatures of past pathogen exposure. To study patterns of TCR occurrence, a later analysis re-analyzed previously published TCR beta repertoires from 600 to 750 donors and added high-resolution HLA genotyping. Class I and class II HLA loci were covered by the typing at four-digit resolution. Among several hundred genotyped donors of the cohort, an average of around 250,000 unique TCR beta nucleotide sequences was sequenced per donor, of which roughly 17% were non-productive. Four to six DR-DQ haplotypes were handled as single units for association and clustering, since linkage in the cohort was strong. To predict cytomegalovirus infection status, the study brought together high-throughput TCR immunosequencing, statistical association of individual TCRs with disease status, and machine learning. The later analysis used no new phenotypic data to find candidate immune exposures, relying instead on TCR beta sequences and their occurrence across donors. Typing coverage varied by locus: about 620-630 donors for A, B, C, DRB1 and DQB1; about 520 for DQA1; 600 to 610 for DPA1; about 450 for DPB1. Donor age, sex, ethnicity and CMV serostatus were compiled together with the repertoire data. In addition to the first cohort of 666 subjects, a separate validation cohort of 120 different subjects was used. Every repertoire in the discovery cohort had been generated on one and the same sequencing platform. Genome-wide SNP genotypes for about 55% of the roughly 670 donors were used in a later genetic analysis, which treated that subset as a discovery cohort. The T cell repertoires of under 700 subjects were profiled by immunosequencing and related to cytomegalovirus serostatus. In an earlier analysis of roughly 540 of the donors, high-throughput TCR beta sequencing was used to judge whether each TCR beta V gene segment behaved as functional or pseudogenic. About 280 gigabases of sequencing data and 75 million to 85 million unique TCR sequences made up an early release that covered roughly 670 HLA-typed donors. General findings and caveats noted by the study authors: According to the authors, the approach could potentially be generalized to other disease states and immunological phenotypes. In a later genetic analysis, fewer N-insertions in productive TCRs were reported among donors in an Asian-associated ancestry cluster than the roughly 640-donor mean. A later analysis associated 17,000 or so TCR beta sequences with specific HLA alleles at a false discovery rate of 0.05. The sequencing pipeline was judged likely to have produced a cluster of highly shared sequence variants as a technical artifact. An earlier analysis of around 540 of the donors showed that most TCR beta V segments appeared in productive rearrangements either about 90% or about 30% of the time, which broadly matched IMGT annotations. A later analysis found that most CMV-associated TCR beta chains appeared HLA-restricted, with HLA associations seemingly driven largely by CMV exposure. A later genetic analysis associated a missense DCLRE1C variant with V-gene and J-gene trimming of TCR beta chains, and an independent cohort replicated the association. Most TCR sequences were observed very rarely across donors, whereas some public TCRs were present in many individuals. The only immune exposure information available for the cohort was CMV serostatus. In a later analysis, HLA-associated TCR beta chains were found to be more clonally expanded and to have lower generation probabilities than equally common non-associated chains. Correlated functional status among segregating V segments might be attributable to linkage disequilibrium, but an unknown experimental factor could not be ruled out. In both the original and validation cohorts, the classifier was reported to diagnose cytomegalovirus status with high specificity and sensitivity. The study listed 170 or so TCR beta chains as associated with cytomegalovirus. Because the 87-base-pair reads could not distinguish some IMGT-functional V segments, including TRBV6-2 and TRBV6-3, those segments were excluded. Assigning TCR associations to individual alleles was difficult when HLA alleles, especially DR and DQ, strongly co-occurred. Three of the identified cytomegalovirus-associated TCR beta chains were confirmed in vitro to be specific for cytomegalovirus antigens. A further reported finding was that TCR beta sequences accurately predicted the HLA-A and HLA-B alleles for most subjects in the first cohort. According to a later analysis, parvovirus B19, influenza, CMV and Epstein-Barr virus appeared linked to several top co-occurrence clusters. Because counts were too low, about 18 rarely observed V segments, including chromosome 9 orphons, were left out of the earlier analysis of approximately 500 of the donors. Because some donors lacked HLA typing at each locus, the association tests relied only on the typed subset. Roughly uniform sequencing depth across donors was assumed in presence/absence analyses, although this assumption may not hold. Only TCR beta chains were sequenced in this cohort, and the absence of alpha or paired-chain data limited detectable features. In a later analysis, the rate of TCR association differed among HLA loci, with DRB1 alleles having the most associated TCRs and HLA-C alleles having the fewest.

Library prep was done by the immunoSEQ multiplex PCR assay. A mixture of 60 forward primers for TCR Vbeta segments and 13 reverse primers for TCR Jbeta segments was used in the multiplex PCR. A multiplex PCR assay on genomic DNA amplified the CDR3 region of rearranged TCR beta genes. The Illumina HiSeq System was used to sequence the amplified TCR beta libraries as 87-base-pair reads. The study's own analysis went as follows. Across the roughly 670 repertoires, a later analysis counted 80 million or so unique TCR beta chains, roughly 11 million of which were shared by at least two donors. Raw reads were error-corrected and collapsed into unique sequences by a nearest-neighbor algorithm in which closely related sequences were merged to remove PCR and sequencing errors. To assign V, D and J gene segments, CDR3 sequences were aligned to IMGT reference sequences. For a sequence to be retained, a match of at least six nucleotides was required to both a V gene segment and a J gene segment. Rearrangements were called productive when the CDR3 lacked stop codons and stayed in frame with V and J; all others were non-productive. Following IMGT convention, CDR3 was defined as the stretch from the second conserved V-encoded cysteine up to the conserved J-encoded phenylalanine. The earlier analysis of 587 of the donors excluded sequences that lacked an unambiguous match to a single V gene segment. An earlier analysis of 450 to 650 of the donors called V segments functional above 56.7% productive rearrangements and segregating when the between-donor standard deviation exceeded 5%. A statistical classification framework was built for diagnosing cytomegalovirus status from the catalog of TCR beta chain sequences. In a later analysis, TCR nucleotide sequences were compared against IMGT/GENE-DB human TR gene sequences so that V and J genes could be assigned. Using the TCRdist pipeline, a later analysis assigned CDR3 sequences along with most-parsimonious VDJ recombination scenarios. In a later analysis, each TCR beta chain was defined by its CDR3 amino acid sequence together with its V-gene family, and reads without a unique V-gene family were excluded. As a way to deal with suspected cross-contamination and a sequencing artifact, a later analysis dropped approximately 590 nucleotide sequences that were highly shared and had low generation probability. In a later analysis, a clonal expansion index was calculated for each public chain from normalized within-repertoire ranks of inferred template counts. In a later analysis, generation probabilities were computed with a VDJ recombination model fitted to out-of-frame rearrangements, and the resulting probabilities were checked against IGoR. Hypergeometric tests were used in a later analysis to score TCR-TCR, TCR-HLA and TCR-CMV co-occurrence, with a repertoire-size bias correction applied to the TCR pairs. False discovery rates were estimated in a later analysis by permuting HLA or CMV assignments 20 times. In a later analysis, co-occurring TCRs were grouped using DBSCAN, and TCRdist sequence similarity was added for clustering within HLA-allele-positive subsets. Repertoires with fewer than 30,000 or more than 120,000 public chains, plus five repertoires with anomalous nucleotide sharing, were excluded from co-occurrence clustering. Not all clones reach the TCRdb copy of this immuneACCESS table, which keeps in-frame sequences only. Checked studies attribute under half of the gap to unresolved V genes and leave the rest unexplained. For V, J and clone size, that table is used; D and trimming come from the DNA. The table for this sample lists just over 150,000 clones; approximately 82% of them were counted only once. 6.5% to 7.5% of the sample comes from the top ten.

A remark on this clone: Its antigen is unknown. There are no base qualities to consult, and no much larger clone falls within one base.

CDR1 and CDR2 are drawn from the germline V gene (reference sequence): SEHNR, FQNEAQ. The CDR3 runs 15 amino acids, cysteine and phenylalanine included. Only the CDR3 part of the read is kept: 45 bases, read in frame from the first base. The germline V end is reduced by 2 bases and the J end by 5 bases; junction bases left unmatched: 7. The cohort consisted of 650 to 700 healthy bone marrow donors. At the time of sampling, every cohort member was nominally healthy, though immune exposures that went unrecorded were likely present. The donor tested CMV seropositive, placing the donor among the approximately 290 seropositive members of the cohort. Every donor gave a peripheral blood sample, and the peripheral blood mononuclear cells from that sample were used for TCR beta sequencing. The Qiagen DNeasy Blood Extraction Kit was used to extract genomic DNA from the blood cell samples.

The chain was built from TRBV7-9 and TRBJ1-1; 8 bases in the middle match TRBD1. The receptor was isolated from a woman between 45 and 60 years old in good health and CMV-seropositive. Sequencing used PBMCs. The nucleotide sequence is TGTGCCAGCAGCTTATCCGGGACAGGAAGGACTGAAGCTTTCTTT. Its translation is CASSLSGTGRTEAFF.